This TCR beta chain derives from a study of tumor-infiltrating lymphocytes in primary liver carcinoma. Study background: Patients included men and women of 30 to 69 years. Stage T1-T3 N0M0 tumors spanned about 4 to 11 cm.

Findings of the study overall: For tumor-adjacent and tumor-blood pairs, overlap was less than that seen for tumor region pairs.

As concerns this clonotype: Its matching antigen is unknown. Germline is not matched at one junction end, which may reflect a read error.

TCR beta cDNA was reverse-transcribed from around 0.55 ug of total RNA. The reaction used a constant-region primer and ProtoScript II reverse transcriptase. Employing slightly modified ARM-PCR, three nested multiplex PCR rounds were run, and these gave rise to the TCR beta libraries. The study ran its first two PCR rounds for roughly 10 cycles each, using TRBV1-TRBV30 forward primers and a C-beta reverse primer. TCRdb reprocessed the multiplex PCR reads with MiXCR, giving one entry per CDR3 protein. The table records roughly 120,000 distinct CDR3 sequences, roughly 69% of them present only once. Germline CDR1 is SGHAT and CDR2 is FQNNGV. There are 15 residues in the CDR3. The study co-extracted DNA and RNA from roughly 20-30 mg of unsorted bulk tissue.

V and J are TRBV11-2 and TRBJ2-2, with 9 bases lining up with TRBD1. What was sequenced was liver tumor tissue from sampling region 1. Specified subset: tumor region T1, superior pole. The clonotype originates from a woman aged 55-70 years with primary liver carcinoma and hepatitis B virus infection. In nucleotides, the CDR3 is TGTGGCAGCAGCTTGGGACAGGGATATACCGGGGAGCTGTTTTTT. Protein: CGSSLGQGYTGELFF.